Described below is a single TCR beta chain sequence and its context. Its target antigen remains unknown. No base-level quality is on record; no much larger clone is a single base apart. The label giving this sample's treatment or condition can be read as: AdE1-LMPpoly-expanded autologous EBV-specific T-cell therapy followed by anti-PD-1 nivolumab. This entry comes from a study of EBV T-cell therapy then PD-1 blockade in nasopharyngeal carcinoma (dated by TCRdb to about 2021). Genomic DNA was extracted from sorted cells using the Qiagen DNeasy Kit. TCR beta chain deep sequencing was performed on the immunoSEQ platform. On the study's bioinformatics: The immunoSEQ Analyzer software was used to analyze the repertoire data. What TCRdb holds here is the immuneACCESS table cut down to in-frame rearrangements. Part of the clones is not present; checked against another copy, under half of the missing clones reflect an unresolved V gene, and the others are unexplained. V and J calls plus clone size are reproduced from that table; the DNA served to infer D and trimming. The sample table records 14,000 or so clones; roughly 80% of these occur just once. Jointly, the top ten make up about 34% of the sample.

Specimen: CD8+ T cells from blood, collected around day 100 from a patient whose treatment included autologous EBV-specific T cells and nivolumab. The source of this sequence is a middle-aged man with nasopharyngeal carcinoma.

The base sequence is TGCGCCAGCAGCCAAGATCTGGGACAGGGTTACGAGCAGTACTTC. Its protein reads: CASSQDLGQGYEQYF. The rearrangement joined TRBV4-3 to TRBJ2-7; 9 nucleotides in the junction match TRBD1. CDR1 and CDR2, looked up from the germline V gene, are LGHNA and YSLEER. Trimmed from V: 0 bases; trimmed from J: 4 bases; junction bases lacking a gene match: 4. The CDR3 spans 15 residues, from the cysteine through the phenylalanine. Only the CDR3 DNA is retained, 45 bases long and in frame from the first base.